Listed below are T cell receptor beta chains from one sample, sequenced in a study of cytomegalovirus exposure and HLA in healthy donors. Using immunoSEQ multiplex PCR, the repertoire was profiled, and TCRdb retains in-frame clones only, with some absent. The profile covers approximately 200,000 clones, with just over 85% appearing a single time and 2.9% taken by the ten largest. The sequencing input was PBMCs. These receptors were obtained from a woman aged 18-29 years in good health and CMV-seronegative. The CDR3 runs from the conserved cysteine through the conserved F or W. D genes are given only for firm matches. Only some rows state a clone size, as once, few, many or a class for expanded clones.

D gene	clone size	J gene	CDR3 length	V gene	CDR3 protein	CDR3 DNA
TRBD1	-	TRBJ2-2	16	TRBV4-1	CASSQVRQGLTGELFF	TGCGCCAGCAGCCAAGTGAGACAGGGGCTGACCGGGGAGCTGTTTTTT
TRBD1	-	TRBJ1-1	15	TRBV7-9	CASSLVGDRYTEAFF	TGTGCCAGCAGCTTAGTAGGGGACAGATACACTGAAGCTTTCTTT
TRBD1	-	TRBJ1-1	15	TRBV30	CACPRQGRMNTEAFF	TGTGCCTGCCCCAGACAGGGGAGGATGAACACTGAAGCTTTCTTT
TRBD2	-	TRBJ2-3	14	TRBV11-2	CASSFGLAGDTQYF	TGTGCCAGCAGCTTCGGACTAGCGGGAGATACGCAGTATTTT
-	-	TRBJ2-3	12	TRBV5-1	CASRSGADTQYF	TGCGCCAGCAGGTCGGGGGCAGATACGCAGTATTTT
-	-	TRBJ2-5	15	TRBV29-1	CSVEGSGGAWETQYF	TGCAGCGTTGAAGGGTCTGGGGGGGCTTGGGAGACCCAGTACTTC
-	-	TRBJ2-3	14	TRBV7-6	CASSLGGNTDTQYF	TGTGCCAGCAGCTTAGGCGGAAACACAGATACGCAGTATTTT
-	-	TRBJ1-5	16	TRBV6-1	CASREHWTLSNQPQHF	TGTGCCAGCAGGGAACATTGGACACTTAGCAATCAGCCCCAGCATTTT
TRBD1	-	TRBJ2-5	15	TRBV9	CASSVGGTGKETQYF	TGTGCCAGCAGCGTAGGGGGGACAGGGAAAGAGACCCAGTACTTC
TRBD2	-	TRBJ2-3	14	TRBV25-1	CASSVAGRTDTQYF	TGTGCCAGCAGTGTAGCGGGACGCACAGATACGCAGTATTTT
-	-	TRBJ2-5	14	TRBV13	CASSFGGAGETQYF	TGTGCCAGCAGCTTTGGGGGGGCTGGGGAGACCCAGTACTTC
TRBD2	-	TRBJ2-1	14	TRBV4-2	CASNPGLAANEQFF	TGTGCCAGCAACCCGGGACTAGCGGCGAATGAGCAGTTCTTC
TRBD1	-	TRBJ1-2	16	TRBV4-1	CASRRVETGFNYGYTF	TGCGCCAGTCGGCGGGTGGAGACAGGGTTCAACTATGGCTACACCTTC
-	-	TRBJ1-5	15	TRBV19	CASSTRKATDQPQHF	TGTGCCAGTAGTACGCGGAAGGCGACAGATCAGCCCCAGCATTTT
-	-	TRBJ1-2	14	TRBV2	CASRGGTANYGYTF	TGTGCCAGCAGAGGAGGGACGGCTAACTATGGCTACACCTTC
-	-	TRBJ2-7	14	TRBV28	CASSLSPRYYEQYF	TGTGCCAGCAGTTTATCCCCACGCTATTACGAGCAGTACTTC
-	-	TRBJ2-1	14	TRBV30	CAWSPGVSYNEQFF	TGTGCCTGGAGTCCGGGGGTATCCTACAATGAGCAGTTCTTC
-	few	TRBJ1-5	13	TRBV2	CASTGGGNQPQHF	TGTGCCAGCACGGGGGGAGGCAATCAGCCCCAGCATTTT
TRBD2	-	TRBJ2-1	15	TRBV10-3	CAISEGLELYNEQFF	TGTGCCATCAGTGAGGGACTAGAGCTCTACAATGAGCAGTTCTTC
TRBD2	-	TRBJ2-7	15	TRBV6-1	CASSEARTSSYEQYF	TGTGCCAGCAGTGAAGCCCGGACTAGCTCCTACGAGCAGTACTTC
-	-	TRBJ2-7	13	TRBV10-3	CASGQGGTYEQYF	TGTGCCAGCGGGCAGGGGGGAACCTACGAGCAGTACTTC
TRBD2	-	TRBJ2-7	19	TRBV13	CASSTGLAETPLASYEQYF	TGTGCCAGCAGCACCGGACTAGCGGAAACCCCCCTAGCTTCCTACGAGCAGTACTTC
TRBD1	-	TRBJ1-2	15	TRBV18	CASSTPGQDIYGYTF	TGTGCCAGCTCAACACCGGGACAGGACATCTATGGCTACACCTTC
-	-	TRBJ2-3	16	TRBV9	CASSVGGGDNTDTQYF	TGTGCCAGCAGCGTAGGAGGGGGGGACAACACAGATACGCAGTATTTT
TRBD1	few	TRBJ2-7	13	TRBV30	CAWSGQGIYEQYF	TGTGCCTGGAGTGGACAGGGGATCTACGAGCAGTACTTC
-	few	TRBJ2-7	15	TRBV4-3	CASSQDVESSYEQYF	TGCGCCAGCAGCCAAGATGTGGAGAGCTCCTACGAGCAGTACTTC
TRBD1	-	TRBJ1-2	13	TRBV10-3	CAITGTGGNGYTF	TGTGCCATCACCGGGACAGGGGGCAATGGCTACACCTTC
TRBD1	-	TRBJ2-7	15	TRBV29-1	CSAGTQGARVYEQYF	TGCAGCGCCGGAACTCAGGGGGCGCGGGTCTACGAGCAGTACTTC
-	-	TRBJ2-7	14	TRBV6-5	CASSYSIGAYEQYF	TGTGCCAGCAGTTACTCGATAGGGGCCTACGAGCAGTACTTC
TRBD2	-	TRBJ2-1	17	TRBV14	CASSQEASGSFHNEQFF	TGTGCCAGCAGCCAAGAAGCTAGCGGGAGTTTCCACAATGAGCAGTTCTTC
TRBD2	-	TRBJ2-7	18	TRBV7-9	CASRLALAGVKECYEQYF	TGTGCCAGCAGACTCGCTCTAGCGGGAGTCAAGGAGTGCTACGAGCAGTACTTC
TRBD1	-	TRBJ2-4	13	TRBV4-1	CASSRGQTGEQYF	TGCGCCAGCAGCCGTGGACAGACAGGGGAACAGTACTTC